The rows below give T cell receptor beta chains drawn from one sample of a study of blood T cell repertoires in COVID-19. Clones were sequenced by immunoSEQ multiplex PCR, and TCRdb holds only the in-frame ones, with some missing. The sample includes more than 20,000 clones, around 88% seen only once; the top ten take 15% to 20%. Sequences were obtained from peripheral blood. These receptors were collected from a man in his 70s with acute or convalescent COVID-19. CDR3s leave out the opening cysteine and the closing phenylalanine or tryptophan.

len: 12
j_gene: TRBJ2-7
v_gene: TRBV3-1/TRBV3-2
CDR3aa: ASSQFVGSYEQY

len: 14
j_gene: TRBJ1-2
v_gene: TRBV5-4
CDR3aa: ASRGTGGAANYGYT

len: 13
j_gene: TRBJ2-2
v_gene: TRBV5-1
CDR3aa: ASSRTSGSTGELF

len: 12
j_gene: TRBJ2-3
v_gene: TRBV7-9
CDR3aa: ASSLGVGAITQY

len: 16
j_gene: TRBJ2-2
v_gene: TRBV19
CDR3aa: ASSIDLLAGGTTGELF

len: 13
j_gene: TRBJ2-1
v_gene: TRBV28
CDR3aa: ASNQLAGVSNEQF

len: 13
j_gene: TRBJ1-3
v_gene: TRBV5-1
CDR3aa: ASSSSGDNGNTIY

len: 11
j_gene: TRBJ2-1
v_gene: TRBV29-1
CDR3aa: SVGPSGSNEQF

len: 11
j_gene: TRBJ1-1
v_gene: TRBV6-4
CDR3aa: ASPQRVPPEAF

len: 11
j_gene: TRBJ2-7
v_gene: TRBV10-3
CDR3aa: AISAGTSYEQY

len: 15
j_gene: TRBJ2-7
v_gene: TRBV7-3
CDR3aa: ASSPPPAGGPGYEQY

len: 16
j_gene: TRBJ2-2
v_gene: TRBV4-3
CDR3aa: ASSQEIGGSEYRGELF

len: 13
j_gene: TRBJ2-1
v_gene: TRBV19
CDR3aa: ASSTGGGFYNEQF

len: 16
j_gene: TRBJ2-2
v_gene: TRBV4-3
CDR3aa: ASSQAATGIGFTGELF

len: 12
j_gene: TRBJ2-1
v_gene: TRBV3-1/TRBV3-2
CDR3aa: ASSLRRTENEQF

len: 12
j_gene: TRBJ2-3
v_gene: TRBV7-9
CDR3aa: ASSPGAITDTQY

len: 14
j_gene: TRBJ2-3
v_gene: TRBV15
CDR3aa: ATSRDQTGVGGTQY

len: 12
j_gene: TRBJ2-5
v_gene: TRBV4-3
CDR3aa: ASSQADREETQY

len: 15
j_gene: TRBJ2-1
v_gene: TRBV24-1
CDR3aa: ATSDGTSGRSYNEQF

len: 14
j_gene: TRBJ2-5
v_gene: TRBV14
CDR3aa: ASSQFPPETEETQY

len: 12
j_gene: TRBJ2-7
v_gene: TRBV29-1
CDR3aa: SVQIRGASYEQY

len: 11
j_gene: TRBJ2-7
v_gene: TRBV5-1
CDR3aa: ASSSDRNYEQY

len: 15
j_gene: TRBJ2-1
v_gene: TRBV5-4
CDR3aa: ASSYSSGNQNNNEQF

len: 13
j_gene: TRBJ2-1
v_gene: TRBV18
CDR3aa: ASSPRASGSNEQF

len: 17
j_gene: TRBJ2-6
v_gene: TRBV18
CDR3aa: ASSPLRQGSSSGANVLT

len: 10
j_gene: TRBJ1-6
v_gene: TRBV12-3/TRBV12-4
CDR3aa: ASSPLNSPLH

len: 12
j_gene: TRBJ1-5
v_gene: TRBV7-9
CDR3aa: ASSLLGPYQPQH

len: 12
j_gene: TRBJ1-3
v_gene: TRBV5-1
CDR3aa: ASSLDGQGNTIY

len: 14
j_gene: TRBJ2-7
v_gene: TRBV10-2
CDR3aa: ASSESVAAGFYEQY

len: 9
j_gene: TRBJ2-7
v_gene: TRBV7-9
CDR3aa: ASSFSAEQY

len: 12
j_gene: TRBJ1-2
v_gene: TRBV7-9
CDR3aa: ASSLAGGDYGYT

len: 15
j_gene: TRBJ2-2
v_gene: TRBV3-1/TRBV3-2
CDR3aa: ASSQSSSGLLTGELF

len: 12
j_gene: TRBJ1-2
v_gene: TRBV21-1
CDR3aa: ASRTGQEHRSYT

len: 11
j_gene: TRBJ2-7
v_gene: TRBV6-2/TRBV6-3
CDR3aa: ASSRTGGREQY

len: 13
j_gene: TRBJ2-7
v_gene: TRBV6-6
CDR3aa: ASIFSAGGVGEQY

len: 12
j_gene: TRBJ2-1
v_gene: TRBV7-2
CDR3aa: ASSLLVSYNEQF

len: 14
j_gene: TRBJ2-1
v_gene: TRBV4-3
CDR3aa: ASSPGLAGDGDEQF

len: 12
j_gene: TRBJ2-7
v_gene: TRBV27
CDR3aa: ASSSPGLSYEQY

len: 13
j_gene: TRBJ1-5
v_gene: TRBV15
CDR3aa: ATSRDRPGGEPQH

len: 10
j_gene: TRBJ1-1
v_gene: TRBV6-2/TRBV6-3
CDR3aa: ASSLGYSEAF

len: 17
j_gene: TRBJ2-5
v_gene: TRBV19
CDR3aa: ASSTPPGLAGVPGETQY

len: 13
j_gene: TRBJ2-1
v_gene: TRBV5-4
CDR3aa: ASSARDRGYNEQF

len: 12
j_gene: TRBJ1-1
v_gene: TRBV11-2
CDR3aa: ASSLTVQNTEAF

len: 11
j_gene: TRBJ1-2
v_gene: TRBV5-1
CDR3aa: ASSPTANYGYT

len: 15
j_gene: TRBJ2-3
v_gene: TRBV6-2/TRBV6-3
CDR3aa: ASSLDSGRARGDTQY

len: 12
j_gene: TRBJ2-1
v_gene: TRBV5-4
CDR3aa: ASSSPGPAGEQF

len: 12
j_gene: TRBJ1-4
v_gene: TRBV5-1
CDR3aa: ASRQGGIDEKLF

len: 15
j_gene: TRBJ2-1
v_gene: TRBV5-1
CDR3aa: ASSLPPTAGGPGEQF

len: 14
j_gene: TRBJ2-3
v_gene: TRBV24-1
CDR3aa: ATSDPGRGSTDTQY

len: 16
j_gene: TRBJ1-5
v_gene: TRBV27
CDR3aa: ASSFRGQGAFSNQPQH

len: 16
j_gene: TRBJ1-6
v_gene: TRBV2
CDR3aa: ASSPAGTGGSYNSPLH

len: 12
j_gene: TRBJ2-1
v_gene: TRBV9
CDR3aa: ASSVALANNEQF

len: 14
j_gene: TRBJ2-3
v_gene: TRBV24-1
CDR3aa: ATSAQGQGASDTQY

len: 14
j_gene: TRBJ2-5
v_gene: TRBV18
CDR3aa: ASSNTGLEGVETQY

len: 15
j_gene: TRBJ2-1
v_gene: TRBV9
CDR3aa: ASSPRWGGGSYNEQF

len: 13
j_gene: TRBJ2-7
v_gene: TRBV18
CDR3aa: ASSQRTGAPYEQY